Presented here are 30 T cell receptor beta chains from one specimen sequenced in a study of cytomegalovirus exposure and HLA in healthy donors. Method: immunoSEQ multiplex PCR; TCRdb's copy keeps in-frame clones and lacks some. The sample includes 50,000 to 80,000 clones, 85% to 95% seen only once; the top ten take approximately 6.4%. Sequenced: PBMCs. The receptors shown here come from a woman aged 18-30 years in good health and CMV-seropositive.

The chain is built from TRBV7-3 and TRBJ2-4, with 12 bases matching TRBD2. Germline V lookup: CDR1 SGHTA, CDR2 FQGTGA. V lost 5 bases to trimming and J lost 7 bases; unmatched junction nucleotides: 12. This CDR3 spans 17 amino acids. CDR3 loop: CASSPAPLAGGPNIQYF. The DNA for the CDR3 is TGTGCCAGCAGCCCGGCCCCTCTAGCGGGAGGGCCTAACATTCAGTACTTC. Combining the CDR3 with reference TRBV7-3 and TRBJ2-4 gives the whole variable domain GAGVSQTPSNKVTEKGKYVELRCDPISGHTALYWYRQSLGQGPEFLIYFQGTGAADDSGLPNDRFFAVRPEGSVSTLKIQRTERGDSAVYLCASSPAPLAGGPNIQYFGAGTRLSVL.

The V call is TRBV11-3, the J call TRBJ2-7; tentatively, D is TRBD1 (5 bases). V was clipped by 5 bases and J by 12 bases, with 17 bases between them. The length of the CDR3 is 12 residues. Germline CDR1 is SGHNT and CDR2 is YENEEA. CDR3 in amino acids: CASSNGLGQAYF. The CDR3 DNA sequence: TGTGCCAGCAGCAACGGCCTAGGACAAGCGTACTTC.

This clone showed up just once. The gene calls are TRBV28 and TRBJ1-4, with 8 bases aligning to TRBD1. Germline loops: CDR1 MDHEN, CDR2 SYDVKM. Germline trimming cut 3 bases from V and 8 bases from J; bases unmatched to any gene: 5. The CDR3 is 14 residues long. The CDR3 is CASSFGQGGEKLFF. As DNA, the CDR3 is TGTGCCAGCAGTTTCGGACAGGGCGGGGAAAAACTGTTTTTT.

The chain couples TRBV6-5 to TRBJ1-2; the D gene is possibly TRBD1 (6 bases). The CDR3 is 13 residues long. Germline loops: CDR1 MNHEY, CDR2 SVGAGI. Trimming removed 7 bases from V and 2 bases from J, with 11 bases in between. The CDR3 nucleotides are TGTGCCAGCAAGGGGGTCGGGAACTATGGCTACACCTTC. As protein: CASKGVGNYGYTF.

This CDR3 reads CASSLGGGRPYEQYF. CDR3 DNA: TGTGCCAGCAGCCTGGGAGGGGGGAGGCCCTACGAGCAGTACTTC. This rearrangement joins TRBV7-8 to TRBJ2-7; TRBD2 is a possible D gene (7 bases). V lost 5 bases and J 2 bases, leaving 16 bases between the germline ends. This CDR3 region has 15 residues. In germline, CDR1 is SGHVS, CDR2 FQNEAQ.

The chain has TRBV4-3 and TRBJ1-2; the D gene is possibly TRBD1 (5 bases). V was clipped by 4 bases and J by 0 bases, with 12 bases between them. This CDR3 spans 15 amino acids. The germline V gene encodes CDR1 LGHNA and CDR2 YSLEER. The CDR3 DNA is TGCGCCAGCAGCCTCCTCGGGGGGGCTAACTATGGCTACACCTTC. This codes for CASSLLGGANYGYTF.

J is TRBJ2-3 and V is TRBV4-1, with TRBD2 matching over 10 bases. Germline V lookup: CDR1 MGHRA, CDR2 YSYEKL. This CDR3 region has 19 residues. The trim removed 4 bases at V and 0 bases at J, leaving 13 bases unmatched. DNA of the CDR3: TGCGCCAGCAGCCTCGGGGAGAGCGGGAGGGCCCTTAGCACAGATACGCAGTATTTT. Its translation is CASSLGESGRALSTDTQYF.

This clone was observed a single time. The gene calls are TRBV13 and TRBJ2-3; 9 nucleotides align to TRBD1. The CDR3 length is 17 residues. With V trimmed by 4 bases and J by 4 bases, 12 bases remained unmatched. Germline V lookup: CDR1 PRHDT, CDR2 FYEKMQ (reference sequence). The DNA for the CDR3 is TGTGCCAGCAGCTCTAATGAAGGGGACAGGGTCCCAGATACGCAGTATTTT. Translation: CASSSNEGDRVPDTQYF.

This chain uses TRBV5-1 with TRBJ2-3, with 11 bases lining up with TRBD2. From germline, CDR1 is SGHRS and CDR2 YFSETQ. This CDR3 is built from 18 residues. Unmatched junction bases numbered 7, after V lost 0 bases and J lost 1 base. This chain's CDR3 is CASSLGLAGTSGTDTQYF. CDR3 coding DNA: TGCGCCAGCAGCTTGGGACTAGCGGGGACATCGGGCACAGATACGCAGTATTTT. Filled out from reference TRBV5-1 and TRBJ2-3, the complete variable domain reads KAGVTQTPRYLIKTRGQQVTLSCSPISGHRSVSWYQQTPGQGLQFLFEYFSETQRNKGNFPGRFSGRQFSNSRSEMNVSTLELGDSALYLCASSLGLAGTSGTDTQYFGPGTRLTVL.

V gene TRBV2 combines with J gene TRBJ2-1; 9 bases match TRBD2. The CDR3 is made up of 13 amino acids. V was pared by 10 bases and J by 7 bases, with 8 bases of the junction left unmatched. Per the germline V gene, CDR1 is SNHLY and CDR2 is FYNNEI. CDR3 sequence: CATLSGRGNEQFF. DNA for the CDR3: TGTGCCACCCTTAGCGGGAGAGGGAATGAGCAGTTCTTC. Supplemented by reference TRBV2 and TRBJ2-1, the full variable domain reads EPEVTQTPSHQVTQMGQEVILRCVPISNHLYFYWYRQILGQKVEFLVSFYNNEISEKSEIFDDQFSVERPDGSNFTLKIRSTKLEDSAMYFCATLSGRGNEQFFGPGTRLTVL.

CDR3 sequence: CASSLGAKSRQPQHF. For the CDR3, the DNA is TGTGCCAGCAGTTTGGGGGCAAAATCGCGTCAGCCCCAGCATTTT. The chain joins TRBV28 to TRBJ1-5; weak D call: TRBD1 (6 bases). Deletions cut 3 bases from V and 6 bases from J, with 15 bases between. Germline V lookup: CDR1 MDHEN, CDR2 SYDVKM. This CDR3 has 15 amino acids.

The chain combines TRBV28 with TRBJ2-3, with TRBD2 matching over 9 bases. The CDR3 extends over 16 amino acids. Per germline, CDR1 MDHEN and CDR2 SYDVKM. With V trimmed by 4 bases and J by 4 bases, 9 bases remained unmatched. Written as DNA, the CDR3 is TGTGCCAGCAGTTATTTTGCTAGCGGGACATCAGATACGCAGTATTTT. The encoded protein is CASSYFASGTSDTQYF. The full variable domain, in which reference TRBV28 and TRBJ2-3 provide the parts outside the CDR3, is DVKVTQSSRYLVKRTGEKVFLECVQDMDHENMFWYRQDPGLGLRLIYFSYDVKMKEKGDIPEGYSVSREKKERFSLILESASTNQTSMYLCASSYFASGTSDTQYFGPGTRLTVL.

This chain uses TRBV5-6 with TRBJ2-7; 8 nucleotides line up with TRBD1. CDR3 length: 13 residues. Germline V gives CDR1 SGHDT, CDR2 YYEEEE. The trim removed 4 bases at V and 6 bases at J, leaving 6 bases unmatched. The CDR3 region is CASSMDRASEQYF. DNA for the CDR3: TGTGCCAGCAGCATGGACAGGGCGAGCGAGCAGTACTTC.

V usage is TRBV28 and J usage is TRBJ2-7; 15 nucleotides match TRBD2. CDR3 size: 17 residues. Germline V lookup: CDR1 MDHEN, CDR2 SYDVKM. Trimming cost V 8 bases and J 4 bases; bases outside gene matches: 12. Here the CDR3 DNA reads TGTGCCAGCCCTCCGGGACTAGCGGGGGGAGTAATGTACGAGCAGTACTTC. This sequence encodes CASPPGLAGGVMYEQYF.

J is TRBJ1-1 and V is TRBV6-1; weak D call: TRBD1 (6 bases). Trimming cost V 2 bases and J 4 bases, with 20 bases left between them. Per germline, CDR1 MNHNS and CDR2 SASEGT. The CDR3 consists of 17 residues. CDR3 nucleotides: TGTGCCAGCAGTGAAAGAGGAGGACACATAGGGGGCACTGAAGCTTTCTTT. Residues: CASSERGGHIGGTEAFF.

The chain couples TRBV19 to TRBJ2-7, with 8 bases fitting TRBD1. CDR1 LNHDA and CDR2 SQIVND come from the germline V gene (reference sequence). The CDR3 has 15 residues. Trimming at V came to 4 bases and at J to 0 bases, leaving 5 bases not matched to a gene. CDR3 DNA sequence: TGTGCCAGTAGTAAAGGTGGGACAGGCTCCTACGAGCAGTACTTC. It yields the protein CASSKGGTGSYEQYF.

This chain links TRBV30 with TRBJ1-3; a possible D gene is TRBD1 (6 bases). Per germline, CDR1 GTSNPN and CDR2 SVGIG (reference sequence). The CDR3 extends over 11 amino acids. Trimming removed 8 bases from V and 9 bases from J, with 14 bases in between. CDR3: CAGGAFSTIYF. CDR3 in DNA: TGTGCCGGGGGGGCCTTTTCCACCATATATTTT.

The chain uses TRBV10-2 and TRBJ2-7; 11 bases agree with TRBD1. V shed 6 bases and J 3 bases; nucleotides not matched to a gene: 4. Germline V CDR1 and CDR2: WSHSY, SAAADI. The CDR3 extends over 14 amino acids. CDR3 DNA: TGCGCCAGCAGGGACAGGGGGCCCCACTACGAGCAGTACTTC. Translation: CASRDRGPHYEQYF.

The V gene is TRBV9, the J gene TRBJ1-2, with D tentatively TRBD1 (6 bases). The CDR3 has 16 amino acids. The V and J ends lost 3 bases and 1 base respectively, with 16 bases between them. Germline V lookup: CDR1 SGDLS, CDR2 YYNGEE. CDR3 region: CASSGPGTPYNYGYTF. The CDR3 DNA reads TGTGCCAGCAGCGGCCCCGGGACACCGTATAACTATGGCTACACCTTC.

CDR3 sequence: CASSHPEGEAFF. In DNA, the CDR3 is TGTGCCAGCAGTCACCCAGAGGGTGAAGCTTTCTTT. V and J are TRBV6-5 and TRBJ1-1; D is unclear. V lost 5 bases, J lost 7 bases, and 11 bases lay in between. Looked up from germline, CDR1 is MNHEY and CDR2 is SVGAGI. CDR3 length equals 12 residues.

The CDR3 here is CASSYSRQGGSYEQYF. The CDR3 bases are TGTGCCAGCAGTTACTCAAGGCAGGGAGGCTCCTACGAGCAGTACTTC. The V and J genes are TRBV6-6 and TRBJ2-7; TRBD2 might be the D (6 bases). The CDR3 loop spans 16 amino acids. Germline values: CDR1 MNHNY, CDR2 SVGAGI (reference sequence). Trimming pared 0 bases from V and 0 bases from J, leaving 12 bases between.

J is TRBJ2-5 and V is TRBV19; 10 bases map to TRBD1. The CDR3 totals 15 residues. Unmatched junction bases numbered 7, after V lost 4 bases and J lost 5 bases. CDR1 is LNHDA, CDR2 SQIVND, per germline (reference sequence). Here the CDR3 reads CASSTGQGLRETQYF. The CDR3 region has the DNA TGTGCCAGTAGTACGGGACAGGGGTTGCGGGAGACCCAGTACTTC. The full variable domain, completed using reference TRBV19 and TRBJ2-5, is DGGITQSPKYLFRKEGQNVTLSCEQNLNHDAMYWYRQDPGQGLRLIYYSQIVNDFQKGDIAEGYSVSREKKESFPLTVTSAQKNPTAFYLCASSTGQGLRETQYFGPGTRLLVL.

The rearrangement joins TRBV19 to TRBJ2-1; D might be TRBD2 (5 bases). The CDR3 contains 14 residues. Germline V gene data show CDR1 as LNHDA and CDR2 as SQIVND (reference sequence). Trimming took 3 bases from V and 2 from J, leaving 8 bases between them. Here the CDR3 DNA reads TGTGCCAGTAGTATGGACGGGACCTACAATGAGCAGTTCTTC. It yields the protein CASSMDGTYNEQFF.

This clone was seen more than once but under ten times. V and J are TRBV7-8 and TRBJ2-5, with D perhaps matching TRBD2 (5 bases). The CDR3 has 15 amino acids. Between the trimmed V and J ends, which lost 6 bases and 1 base, there was a span of 15 bases. Germline V gene sequence: CDR1 SGHVS, CDR2 FQNEAQ. The CDR3 protein is CASSLRLGAQETQYF. Here the CDR3 DNA reads TGTGCCAGCAGTCTTCGACTGGGAGCCCAAGAGACCCAGTACTTC.

The V gene is TRBV10-3, the J gene TRBJ2-1; D perhaps matches TRBD2 (5 bases). Trimming pared 0 bases from V and 2 bases from J, leaving 14 bases between. Germline loops: CDR1 ENHRY, CDR2 SYGVKD. The CDR3 is 17 residues long. CDR3 residues: CAISESQRGYTYNEQFF. In DNA form, the CDR3 reads TGTGCCATCAGTGAGTCCCAGCGAGGGTACACCTACAATGAGCAGTTCTTC.

The chain uses TRBV7-2 and TRBJ2-3; tentative D call: TRBD1 (5 bases). Germline CDR1 SGHTA, CDR2 FQGNSA. The CDR3 runs to 14 residues. The germline V and J ends were trimmed by 5 bases and 1 base, with 10 bases remaining between them. CDR3 residues: CASSHRQRTDTQYF. Here the CDR3 DNA reads TGTGCCAGCAGCCACCGACAGCGCACAGATACGCAGTATTTT.

The rearrangement links TRBV11-2 to TRBJ1-3; D gene unclear. Germline CDR1 is SGHAT and CDR2 is FQNNGV. This CDR3 region has 17 residues. Trimming took 5 bases from V and 0 from J, leaving 17 bases between them. This CDR3 is CASSISQSHYSGNTIYF. CDR3 DNA sequence: TGTGCCAGCAGCATATCTCAGTCACACTACTCTGGAAACACCATATATTTT.

This chain connects TRBV4-2 to TRBJ2-2; possible D gene TRBD2, 6 bases. Germline V gives CDR1 LGHNA, CDR2 YNFKEQ. This CDR3 region has 17 residues. V was shortened by 2 bases and J by 6 bases, with 19 bases between the two germline ends. The CDR3 protein is CASSQYARGDGAGELFF. CDR3 nucleotides: TGTGCCAGCAGCCAATACGCCCGCGGGGACGGCGCCGGGGAGCTGTTTTTT.

The rearrangement links TRBV6-1 to TRBJ2-1; D perhaps matches TRBD2 (6 bases). The CDR3 is 14 residues long. CDR1 is MNHNS, CDR2 SASEGT, per germline. Trimming shortened V by 8 bases and J by 0 bases, and 11 bases separated the two germline ends. The CDR3 bases are TGTGCCAGCGCTCTCGGGAGCTCCTACAATGAGCAGTTCTTC. It yields the protein CASALGSSYNEQFF.

This chain uses TRBV7-6 with TRBJ2-1; D may be TRBD1 (6 bases). Germline loops: CDR1 SGHVS, CDR2 FNYEAQ. The CDR3 covers 18 residues. V shed 0 bases and J shed 7 bases, with 22 bases lying between them. Here the CDR3 reads CASSLASGERLGWNEQFF. The CDR3 bases are TGTGCCAGCAGCTTAGCGTCAGGGGAGCGGTTGGGCTGGAATGAGCAGTTCTTC.